These T cell receptor beta chains were read from a single sample in a study of blood T cell repertoires in COVID-19. The method was immunoSEQ multiplex PCR; TCRdb's version includes in-frame clones alone and lacks a portion of them. The sample lists roughly 290,000 clones; approximately 85% were seen once. The sequenced sample consisted of peripheral blood. These receptors originate from a human donor with COVID-19, enrolled during active disease. The donor label of this sample is uncertain. The CDR3 runs from the conserved cysteine through the conserved F or W. A D gene is named only where the DNA matches it firmly. The size field is filled for only some rows; it gives once, few, many or a size class.

D gene: .
V gene: TRBV6-5
clone size: .
J gene: TRBJ1-2
CDR3 DNA: TGTGCCAGCAGTTACTCGAGGGGGGAGGGTGGCTACACCTTC
CDR3 protein: CASSYSRGEGGYTF

D gene: .
V gene: TRBV7-7
clone size: once
J gene: TRBJ2-1
CDR3 DNA: TGTGCTAGCAGCCCGGTCTACAATGAGCAGTTCTTC
CDR3 protein: CASSPVYNEQFF

D gene: .
V gene: TRBV7-2
clone size: .
J gene: TRBJ2-2
CDR3 DNA: TGTGCCAGCAGCCCCGGGTGGGAGTCTTCCCCCGGGGAGCTGTTTTTT
CDR3 protein: CASSPGWESSPGELFF

D gene: TRBD2
V gene: TRBV7-9
clone size: .
J gene: TRBJ2-5
CDR3 DNA: TGTGCCAGCAGCCAGCGGGGACTAGCGGGAGAAGAGACCCAGTACTTC
CDR3 protein: CASSQRGLAGEETQYF

D gene: TRBD1
V gene: TRBV27
clone size: .
J gene: TRBJ2-7
CDR3 DNA: TGTGCCAGCAGTTTCTCACCGGGACAGGGAAGCTACGAGCAGTACTTC
CDR3 protein: CASSFSPGQGSYEQYF

D gene: .
V gene: TRBV7-3
clone size: .
J gene: TRBJ1-6
CDR3 DNA: TGTGCCAGCAGCTTAAGCGGGGATAATTCACCCCTCCACTTT
CDR3 protein: CASSLSGDNSPLHF

D gene: .
V gene: TRBV5-4
clone size: .
J gene: TRBJ2-5
CDR3 DNA: TGTGCCAGCAGCTTGGTGGGGGCTGGTGGGACCCAGTACTTC
CDR3 protein: CASSLVGAGGTQYF

D gene: TRBD2
V gene: TRBV7-2
clone size: .
J gene: TRBJ2-1
CDR3 DNA: TGTGCCAGCAGCCTTACTAGCGGGAGTGCCAATGAGCAGTTCTTC
CDR3 protein: CASSLTSGSANEQFF

D gene: .
V gene: TRBV3-1/TRBV3-2
clone size: .
J gene: TRBJ1-1
CDR3 DNA: TGTGCCACCTCGGGGGGTAGGGACACTGAAGCTTTCTTT
CDR3 protein: CATSGGRDTEAFF

D gene: .
V gene: TRBV28
clone size: .
J gene: TRBJ1-6
CDR3 DNA: TGTGCCAGCAGTCCACCGCCCCTCCCGGTCTCACCCCTCCACTTT
CDR3 protein: CASSPPPLPVSPLHF

D gene: TRBD2
V gene: TRBV7-3
clone size: .
J gene: TRBJ2-5
CDR3 DNA: TGTGCCAGCAGCAAGACTAGCGGCCCTCAAGAGACCCAGTACTTC
CDR3 protein: CASSKTSGPQETQYF

D gene: TRBD2
V gene: TRBV4-1
clone size: .
J gene: TRBJ2-7
CDR3 DNA: TGCGCCAGCAGCCTAGCGGGAGGCTACGAGCAGTACTTC
CDR3 protein: CASSLAGGYEQYF

D gene: .
V gene: TRBV6-5
clone size: .
J gene: TRBJ2-2
CDR3 DNA: TGTGCCAGCAGTACAGCAAACACCGGGGAGCTGTTTTTT
CDR3 protein: CASSTANTGELFF

D gene: .
V gene: TRBV11-2
clone size: .
J gene: TRBJ1-4
CDR3 DNA: TGTGCCAGCAGCTTAATGGGCCTGGCTACTGAAAAACTGTTTTTT
CDR3 protein: CASSLMGLATEKLFF

D gene: .
V gene: TRBV20-1
clone size: .
J gene: TRBJ2-7
CDR3 DNA: TGCAGTGCTAGAGGGCAGGAGCAGTACTTC
CDR3 protein: CSARGQEQYF

D gene: .
V gene: TRBV27
clone size: .
J gene: TRBJ1-1
CDR3 DNA: TGTGCCAGCAGATACCGGACTTCCTACTTGAACACTGAAGCTTTCTTT
CDR3 protein: CASRYRTSYLNTEAFF

D gene: .
V gene: TRBV5-4
clone size: .
J gene: TRBJ2-3
CDR3 DNA: TGTGCCAGCAGCTTGGATCGAGACACAGATACGCAGTATTTT
CDR3 protein: CASSLDRDTDTQYF

D gene: .
V gene: TRBV5-6
clone size: .
J gene: TRBJ1-4
CDR3 DNA: TGTGCCAGCAGCTTGGCATCAGGGCGAAAACTGTTTTTT
CDR3 protein: CASSLASGRKLFF

D gene: .
V gene: TRBV4-1
clone size: few
J gene: TRBJ1-2
CDR3 DNA: TGCGCCAGCAGCCAAGATCCGGCGGTGGGGGGGCCCAACTATGGCTACACCTTC
CDR3 protein: CASSQDPAVGGPNYGYTF

D gene: TRBD2
V gene: TRBV28
clone size: .
J gene: TRBJ2-5
CDR3 DNA: TGTGCCAGCAGTTCCGACTACGGGACTAGCGGCCGAGAGACCCAGTACTTC
CDR3 protein: CASSSDYGTSGRETQYF

D gene: .
V gene: TRBV30
clone size: .
J gene: TRBJ2-7
CDR3 DNA: TGTGCCTGGAAAACCCAGGGGAGCTACGAGCAGTACTTC
CDR3 protein: CAWKTQGSYEQYF

D gene: TRBD1
V gene: TRBV10-3
clone size: .
J gene: TRBJ1-1
CDR3 DNA: TGTGCCATCAGTGTCGGGCGGGACAGGGCAGGAGAAGCTTTCTTT
CDR3 protein: CAISVGRDRAGEAFF

D gene: TRBD1
V gene: TRBV7-9
clone size: once
J gene: TRBJ1-1
CDR3 DNA: TGTGCCAGCAGCCTGACAGGGGGATACACTGAAGCTTTCTTT
CDR3 protein: CASSLTGGYTEAFF

D gene: .
V gene: TRBV28
clone size: .
J gene: TRBJ2-7
CDR3 DNA: TGTGCCACCACGTACAGCTACGAGCAGTACTTC
CDR3 protein: CATTYSYEQYF

D gene: .
V gene: TRBV7-2
clone size: once
J gene: TRBJ1-1
CDR3 DNA: TGTGCCAGCAGCTTAATCGGGGGCACTGAAGCTTTCTTT
CDR3 protein: CASSLIGGTEAFF

D gene: TRBD1
V gene: TRBV3-1/TRBV3-2
clone size: .
J gene: TRBJ1-2
CDR3 DNA: TGTGCCAGCAGCCAAGATTACGGGGACAGAAGCTATGGCTACACCTTC
CDR3 protein: CASSQDYGDRSYGYTF

D gene: .
V gene: TRBV3-1/TRBV3-2
clone size: .
J gene: TRBJ1-6
CDR3 DNA: TGTGCCAGCAGCCAAGGGCATGGTTCACCCCTCCACTTT
CDR3 protein: CASSQGHGSPLHF

D gene: .
V gene: TRBV27
clone size: .
J gene: TRBJ1-4
CDR3 DNA: TGTGCCAGCAGTTTTAAGGGGTTGACTAATGAAAAACTGTTTTTT
CDR3 protein: CASSFKGLTNEKLFF

D gene: .
V gene: TRBV30
clone size: .
J gene: TRBJ2-7
CDR3 DNA: TGTGCCTGGGGACAGTTGGCCTACGAGCAGTACTTC
CDR3 protein: CAWGQLAYEQYF

D gene: .
V gene: TRBV7-2
clone size: once
J gene: TRBJ1-4
CDR3 DNA: TGTGCCAGCAGCTTAGGATTACAGGTGGAAAAACTGTTTTTT
CDR3 protein: CASSLGLQVEKLFF

D gene: TRBD2
V gene: TRBV15
clone size: .
J gene: TRBJ2-5
CDR3 DNA: TGTGCCACCAGCAGAGGGGGACTAGCGGGAGGGCCGCGAGAGACCCAGTACTTC
CDR3 protein: CATSRGGLAGGPRETQYF

D gene: .
V gene: TRBV5-4
clone size: .
J gene: TRBJ1-4
CDR3 DNA: TGTGCCAGCAGTCCGGACAGCGCAACTAATGAAAAACTGTTTTTT
CDR3 protein: CASSPDSATNEKLFF

D gene: TRBD1
V gene: TRBV30
clone size: .
J gene: TRBJ1-1
CDR3 DNA: TGTGCCTGGATGGCAGGGGGCAGGGGGAACACTGAAGCTTTCTTT
CDR3 protein: CAWMAGGRGNTEAFF

D gene: TRBD1
V gene: TRBV11-1
clone size: many
J gene: TRBJ1-1
CDR3 DNA: TGTGCCAGCAGCTTGACAGGGTGGGCTGAAGCTTTCTTT
CDR3 protein: CASSLTGWAEAFF

D gene: TRBD1
V gene: TRBV2
clone size: .
J gene: TRBJ1-1
CDR3 DNA: TGTGCCAGCAGCTCCCCGGACAGGGGGCGGACTGAAGCTTTCTTT
CDR3 protein: CASSSPDRGRTEAFF

D gene: TRBD1
V gene: TRBV28
clone size: few
J gene: TRBJ1-1
CDR3 DNA: TGTGCCAGCAGCCCCCAGGCAGGGGGCAACACTGAAGCTTTCTTT
CDR3 protein: CASSPQAGGNTEAFF

D gene: TRBD2
V gene: TRBV4-2
clone size: .
J gene: TRBJ2-5
CDR3 DNA: TGTGCCAGCAGCCAAGATTCGGCGTGGCGGGAGAGACAAGAGACCCAGTACTTC
CDR3 protein: CASSQDSAWRERQETQYF

D gene: .
V gene: TRBV28
clone size: .
J gene: TRBJ1-2
CDR3 DNA: TGTGCCAGCTCTCCGGGCGGGGGCCCCGCTAACTATGGCTACACCTTC
CDR3 protein: CASSPGGGPANYGYTF

D gene: TRBD2
V gene: TRBV15
clone size: .
J gene: TRBJ2-3
CDR3 DNA: TGTGCCACCAGCAGTAGCGGGACCGACACAGATACGCAGTATTTT
CDR3 protein: CATSSSGTDTDTQYF